The 17 T cell receptor beta chains presented below share a single source sample, sequenced in a study of shared clonotypes between healthy human individuals. Clones were sequenced by immunoSEQ multiplex PCR, and TCRdb holds only the in-frame ones, with some missing. The table shows approximately 840,000 clones, with roughly 96% occurring only once. CD45RO-negative, CCR7-selected cells formed the naive CD8 fraction, which excluded terminally differentiated effector memory CD45RA+ cells. Sequenced input: naive CD8+ T cells sorted from blood. The receptors derive from a man younger than 45 in good health.

J is TRBJ2-3 and V is TRBV7-6; 12 nucleotides match TRBD2. The CDR3 extends over 16 amino acids. Germline V gene sequence: CDR1 SGHVS, CDR2 FNYEAQ. Unmatched junction bases numbered 8, after V lost 4 bases and J lost 6 bases. The CDR3: CASSSGTSGPLDTQYF. DNA for the CDR3: TGTGCCAGCAGCTCCGGGACTAGCGGGCCCCTGGATACGCAGTATTTT.

The chain is built from TRBV7-9 and TRBJ1-2; D remains unclear. Germline CDR1 and CDR2: SEHNR and FQNEAQ (reference sequence). This CDR3 contains 16 residues. Trimming left V 1 base short and J 10 bases short, with 22 bases between. CDR3 in amino acids: CASSLVGSAPRADYTF. DNA of the CDR3: TGTGCCAGCAGCTTAGTAGGTTCGGCGCCTCGGGCCGACTACACCTTC. Full variable domain (missing parts from reference TRBV7-9 and TRBJ1-2): DTGVSQNPRHKITKRGQNVTFRCDPISEHNRLYWYRQTLGQGPEFLTYFQNEAQLEKSRLLSDRFSAERPKGSFSTLEIQRTEQGDSAMYLCASSLVGSAPRADYTFGSGTRLTVV.

The gene calls are TRBV29-1 and TRBJ2-2, with unresolved D. Germline-derived CDR1 and CDR2 are SQVTM and ANQGSEA. The CDR3 sequence is 14 residues long. V lost 1 base, J lost 3 bases, and 9 bases lay in between. The CDR3 protein is CSVEGHRDTGELFF. CDR3 nucleotide sequence: TGCAGCGTTGAAGGGCATAGGGACACCGGGGAGCTGTTTTTT.

The CDR3 DNA reads as TGTGCCATCAACAGGGGGACTAGCGGGAGGGCGATCACCGGGGAGCTGTTTTTT. Protein product: CAINRGTSGRAITGELFF. This chain joins TRBV10-3 and TRBJ2-2; TRBD2 aligns across 16 bases. V lost 7 bases, J lost 4 bases, and 9 bases stayed unmatched. The CDR3 contains 18 residues. Per the germline V gene, CDR1 is ENHRY and CDR2 is SYGVKD.

The V gene is TRBV5-1, the J gene TRBJ2-7, with D unresolved. The CDR3 contains 15 residues. Looked up from germline, CDR1 is SGHRS and CDR2 is YFSETQ. V lost 1 base and J 3 bases, leaving 14 bases between the germline ends. Here the CDR3 reads CASSLTWAVNYEQYF. In nucleotides, the CDR3 is TGCGCCAGCAGCTTGACCTGGGCCGTAAACTACGAGCAGTACTTC.

V and J are TRBV29-1 and TRBJ2-1; 7 nucleotides align to TRBD2. V lost 4 bases and J lost 1; bases outside the gene matches: 10. Germline CDR1 is SQVTM and CDR2 is ANQGSEA. The CDR3 consists of 16 residues. CDR3 loop: CSVVGGRAISYNEQFF. In DNA form, the CDR3 reads TGCAGCGTTGTGGGTGGGAGGGCCATATCCTACAATGAGCAGTTCTTC.

V usage is TRBV9 and J usage is TRBJ2-1; D is undetermined. The V gene's germline CDR1 is SGDLS and CDR2 YYNGEE. The CDR3 is 16 amino acids. The germline V and J ends were trimmed by 0 bases and 8 bases, with 18 bases remaining between them. CDR3 bases: TGTGCCAGCAGCGTAGTGGTGGGAAATCCTTTCGATGAGCAGTTCTTC. Protein product: CASSVVVGNPFDEQFF.

This clone was seen just once. The J gene is TRBJ1-4, the V gene TRBV25-1; D is undetermined. The CDR3 contains 15 residues. CDR1 and CDR2 (germline): MGHDK, SYGVNS. V lost 4 bases, J lost 4 bases, and 13 bases lay in between. In DNA, the CDR3 is TGTGCCAGCAGTGTCCGCGCGGGGTTTAATGAAAAACTGTTTTTT. Its translation is CASSVRAGFNEKLFF.

The chain links TRBV21-1 to TRBJ2-7; the table's D call, TRBD1, was not checked against the DNA. TRBV21-1 is classified as a pseudogene. The CDR3 has 19 amino acids. CDR3: CASSREGQGLGAHFHEQYF. DNA of the CDR3: TGTGCCAGCAGCAGGGAGGGACAGGGGCTCGGGGCCCACTTCCACGAGCAGTACTTC.

This chain connects TRBV19 to TRBJ2-1; 14 bases line up with TRBD2. With 6 bases clipped from V and 2 bases from J, the junction kept 0 bases outside the gene matches. This CDR3 has 15 residues. The germline gives CDR1 LNHDA, CDR2 SQIVND (reference sequence). The CDR3 DNA sequence: TGTGCCAGTAGGACTAGCGGGAGGGCCTACAATGAGCAGTTCTTC. This gives the protein CASRTSGRAYNEQFF.

V is TRBV6-5 and J is TRBJ1-2, with 7 nucleotides matching TRBD1. The CDR3 length is 15 residues. The junction had 9 bases not matched to a gene; V was cut back by 0 bases and J by 8 bases. Germline CDR1 MNHEY, CDR2 SVGAGI. The CDR3 loop is CASSYSGTVRNGYTF. The DNA for the CDR3 is TGTGCCAGCAGTTACTCCGGGACAGTAAGGAACGGCTACACCTTC.

This clone was observed once. CDR3 coding DNA: TGTGCCAGCGCGGGGCAGACCTACGAGCAGTACTTC. It yields the protein CASAGQTYEQYF. The chain is built from TRBV7-9 and TRBJ2-7, with D maybe TRBD2 (6 bases). Germline V CDR1 and CDR2: SEHNR, FQNEAQ (reference sequence). The CDR3 runs to 12 residues. The germline V and J ends were trimmed by 8 bases and 2 bases, with 10 bases remaining between them.

The rearrangement joins TRBV7-9 to TRBJ2-5; 7 positions match TRBD1. V gave up 5 bases and J gave up 1 base; unmatched junction bases: 7. Germline-derived CDR1 and CDR2 are SEHNR and FQNEAQ (reference sequence). There are 15 residues in the CDR3. The DNA for the CDR3 is TGTGCCAGCAGCGCGACGGGACAGTTCCAAGAGACCCAGTACTTC. Its protein is CASSATGQFQETQYF. Variable domain in full (rest from reference TRBV7-9 and TRBJ2-5): DTGVSQNPRHKITKRGQNVTFRCDPISEHNRLYWYRQTLGQGPEFLTYFQNEAQLEKSRLLSDRFSAERPKGSFSTLEIQRTEQGDSAMYLCASSATGQFQETQYFGPGTRLLVL.

The chain recombines TRBV25-1 with TRBJ2-7, with a tentative D call TRBD2 (5 bases). Trimming shortened V by 10 bases and J by 4 bases, and 17 bases separated the two germline ends. Germline CDR1 MGHDK, CDR2 SYGVNS. The CDR3 runs to 13 residues. This chain's CDR3 is CATQRLRGYEQYF. The CDR3 DNA reads as TGTGCCACCCAGCGGCTAAGAGGGTACGAGCAGTACTTC.

The chain links TRBV9 to TRBJ1-1, with unresolved D. Trimming took off 3 bases at V and 1 base at J, with 10 bases between the two ends. The CDR3 totals 14 residues. CDR1 SGDLS and CDR2 YYNGEE come from the germline V gene. The CDR3 sequence: CASSDTSGNTEAFF. The CDR3 DNA reads as TGTGCCAGCAGCGATACGTCGGGGAACACTGAAGCTTTCTTT.

The chain links TRBV5-4 to TRBJ2-1; 9 nucleotides match TRBD2. Germline trimming cut 0 bases from V and 9 bases from J; bases unmatched to any gene: 7. Per germline, CDR1 SGHNT and CDR2 YYREEE (reference sequence). The CDR3 has 15 amino acids. CDR3 protein: CASSLELAGSFEQFF. In nucleotides, the CDR3 is TGTGCCAGCAGCTTGGAGCTAGCGGGATCGTTTGAGCAGTTCTTC.

Only one count was recorded for this clone. The chain couples TRBV28 to TRBJ1-5; D is uncertain. V shed 5 bases and J shed 5 bases, with 7 bases lying between them. The germline gives CDR1 MDHEN, CDR2 SYDVKM. The length of the CDR3 is 12 residues. CDR3 nucleotides: TGTGCCAGCAGTCCCGATCATCAGCCCCAGCATTTT. It yields the protein CASSPDHQPQHF.